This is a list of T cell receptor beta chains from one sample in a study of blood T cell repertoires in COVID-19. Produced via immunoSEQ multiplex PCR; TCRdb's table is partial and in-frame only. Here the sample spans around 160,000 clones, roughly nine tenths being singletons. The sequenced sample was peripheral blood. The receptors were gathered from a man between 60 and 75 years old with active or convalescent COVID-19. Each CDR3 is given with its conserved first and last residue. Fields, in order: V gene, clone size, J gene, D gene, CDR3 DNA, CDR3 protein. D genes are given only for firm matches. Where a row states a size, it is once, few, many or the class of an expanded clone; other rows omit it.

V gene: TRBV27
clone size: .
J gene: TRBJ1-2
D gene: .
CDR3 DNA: TGTGCCAGCAGTTTATCGGGGCGTGGCTACACCTTC
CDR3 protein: CASSLSGRGYTF

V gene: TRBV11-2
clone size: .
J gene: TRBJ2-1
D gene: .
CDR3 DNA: TGTGCCAGCAGCTTAGGTGGCAGGTACGTGACCAATGAGCAGTTCTTC
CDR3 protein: CASSLGGRYVTNEQFF

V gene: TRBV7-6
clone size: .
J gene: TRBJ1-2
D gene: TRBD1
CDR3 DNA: TGTGCCAGCAGCTCATATGGGGGACAGGGGGTCTATGGCTACACCTTC
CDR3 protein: CASSSYGGQGVYGYTF

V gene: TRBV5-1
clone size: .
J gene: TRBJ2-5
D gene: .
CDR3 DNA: TGCGCCAGCAGCATCTGGGCCCAAGAGACCCAGTACTTC
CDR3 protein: CASSIWAQETQYF

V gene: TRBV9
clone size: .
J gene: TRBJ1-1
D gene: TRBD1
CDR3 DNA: TGTGCCAGCAGCGTAGGGGGGACAGGCTCCGCATCTTTCTTT
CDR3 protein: CASSVGGTGSASFF

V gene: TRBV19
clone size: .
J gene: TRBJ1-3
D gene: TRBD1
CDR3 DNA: TGTGCCAGTAGTATACTTACGGGACAGACATTCTCTGGAAACACCATATATTTT
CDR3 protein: CASSILTGQTFSGNTIYF

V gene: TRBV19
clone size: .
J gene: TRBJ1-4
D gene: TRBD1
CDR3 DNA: TGTGCCAGTAGTGCGCAGGGGGCAGAGAAACTGTTTTTT
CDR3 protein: CASSAQGAEKLFF

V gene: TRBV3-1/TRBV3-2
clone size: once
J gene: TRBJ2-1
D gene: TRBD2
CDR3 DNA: TGTGCCAGCAGCCAAGATGCGAGCGGGGGGGCACTTGAGCAGTTCTTC
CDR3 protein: CASSQDASGGALEQFF

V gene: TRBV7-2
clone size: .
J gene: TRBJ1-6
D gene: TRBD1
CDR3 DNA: TGTGCCAGCAGCTTAAGTTGGACAGGGATAAATTCACCCCTCCACTTT
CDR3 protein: CASSLSWTGINSPLHF

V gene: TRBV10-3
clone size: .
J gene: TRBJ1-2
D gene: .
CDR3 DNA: TGTGCCATCAGTGACACAACAGGGAGAAGGCAGGGCTACACCTTC
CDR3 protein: CAISDTTGRRQGYTF

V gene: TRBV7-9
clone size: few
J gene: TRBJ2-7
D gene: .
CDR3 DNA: TGTGCCAGCAGCTTAGGTCTGGACTCGTCCTTC
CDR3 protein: CASSLGLDSSF

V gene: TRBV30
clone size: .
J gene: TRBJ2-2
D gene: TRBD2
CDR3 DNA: TGTGCCTACGGACTAGCGGGCCTGAACACCGGGGAGCTGTTTTTT
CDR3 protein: CAYGLAGLNTGELFF

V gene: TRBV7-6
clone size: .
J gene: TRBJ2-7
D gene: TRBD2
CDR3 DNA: TGTGCCAGCAGCCCGTCTAGCGGGAGGGCTACCGAGCAGTACTTC
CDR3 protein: CASSPSSGRATEQYF

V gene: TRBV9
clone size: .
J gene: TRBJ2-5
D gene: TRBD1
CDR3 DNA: TGTGCCAGCAGCGTAAGCATCGACAGGGATCAAGAGACCCAGTACTTC
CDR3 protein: CASSVSIDRDQETQYF

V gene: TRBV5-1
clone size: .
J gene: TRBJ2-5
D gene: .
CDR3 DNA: TGCGCCAGCAGCTTGGTCCGTTACCAAGAGACCCAGTACTTC
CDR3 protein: CASSLVRYQETQYF

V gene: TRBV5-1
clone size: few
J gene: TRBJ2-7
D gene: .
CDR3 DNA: TGCGCCAGCAGCCGAGACAGCGGGCAGGGCGAGGGGCAGTACTTC
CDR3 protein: CASSRDSGQGEGQYF

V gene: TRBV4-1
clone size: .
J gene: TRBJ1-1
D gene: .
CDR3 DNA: TGCGCCAGCAGCACAGGCAGGGGTGCGGAAGCTTTCTTT
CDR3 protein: CASSTGRGAEAFF

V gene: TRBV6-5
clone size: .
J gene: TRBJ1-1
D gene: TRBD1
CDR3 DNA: TGTGCCAGCAGTTACTCGATACAGGGGAACGCTGAAGCTTTCTTT
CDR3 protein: CASSYSIQGNAEAFF

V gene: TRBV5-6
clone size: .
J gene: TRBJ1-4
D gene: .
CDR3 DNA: TGTGCCAGCACCCAGACAGGCCTATCTGAAAAACTGTTTTTT
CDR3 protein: CASTQTGLSEKLFF

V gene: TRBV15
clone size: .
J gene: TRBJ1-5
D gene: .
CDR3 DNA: TGTGCCACCAGCAGAGATTCTAGGTCGGGAGATCAGCCCCAGCATTTT
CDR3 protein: CATSRDSRSGDQPQHF

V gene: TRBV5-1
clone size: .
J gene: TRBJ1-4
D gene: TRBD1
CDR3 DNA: TGCGCCAGCAGCTCGGGGGACAGGGTCGGGGAAAAACTGTTTTTT
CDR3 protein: CASSSGDRVGEKLFF

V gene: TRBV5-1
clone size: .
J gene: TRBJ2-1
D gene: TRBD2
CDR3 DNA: TGCGCCAGCAGCTTGGAGACTAGCGGGTACAATGAGCAGTTCTTC
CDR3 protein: CASSLETSGYNEQFF

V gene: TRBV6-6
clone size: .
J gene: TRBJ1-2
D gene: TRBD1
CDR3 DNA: TGTGCCAGCAGTGAGACAGGGGTCTATGGCTACACCTTC
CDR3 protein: CASSETGVYGYTF

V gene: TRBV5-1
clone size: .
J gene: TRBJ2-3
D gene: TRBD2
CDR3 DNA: TGCGCCAGCAGCTTGGTTCTAGCGGGGGAGGGTACAGATACGCAGTATTTT
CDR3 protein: CASSLVLAGEGTDTQYF

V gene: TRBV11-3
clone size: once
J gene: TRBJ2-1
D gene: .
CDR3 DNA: TGTGCCAGCAGCTTAGGCGGATGGGAGCAGTTCTTC
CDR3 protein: CASSLGGWEQFF

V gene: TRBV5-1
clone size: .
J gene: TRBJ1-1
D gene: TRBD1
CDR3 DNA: TGCGCCAGCAGCTACGGATCCAGGACAGGGTTGAACACTGAAGCTTTCTTT
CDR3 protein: CASSYGSRTGLNTEAFF

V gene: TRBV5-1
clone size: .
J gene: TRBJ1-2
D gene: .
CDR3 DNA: TGCGCCAGCAGCTTGGAGGGGACTGCAAGTTACTATGGCTACACCTTC
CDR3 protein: CASSLEGTASYYGYTF

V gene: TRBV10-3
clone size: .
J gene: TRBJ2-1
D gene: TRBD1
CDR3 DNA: TGTGCCATCAGGGGGACCGGGACAGGGCTGAACAATGAGCAGTTCTTC
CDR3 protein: CAIRGTGTGLNNEQFF

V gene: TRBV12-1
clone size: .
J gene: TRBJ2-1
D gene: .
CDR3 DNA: TGTGCCAGCAGCTTTGAGTCAGGGCTAGCGGGGGATCATGAGCAGTTCTTC
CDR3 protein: CASSFESGLAGDHEQFF

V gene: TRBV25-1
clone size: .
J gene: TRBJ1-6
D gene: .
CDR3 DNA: TGTGCCAGCAGTGAATTTTTTGGGGCCTACAATTCACCCCTCCACTTT
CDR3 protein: CASSEFFGAYNSPLHF

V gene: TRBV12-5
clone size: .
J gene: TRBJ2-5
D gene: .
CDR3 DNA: TGTGCTAGTGGTCCAGGGCCCCAAGAGACCCAGTACTTC
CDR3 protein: CASGPGPQETQYF

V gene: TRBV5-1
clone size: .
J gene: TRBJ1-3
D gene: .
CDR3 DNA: TGCGCCAGCATGGAGGGGTCTGGAAACACCATATATTTT
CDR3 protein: CASMEGSGNTIYF

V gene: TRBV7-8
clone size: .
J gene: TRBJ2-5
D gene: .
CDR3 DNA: TGTGCCAGCAGCCCGGTCCGGGAGACCCAGTACTTC
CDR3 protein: CASSPVRETQYF

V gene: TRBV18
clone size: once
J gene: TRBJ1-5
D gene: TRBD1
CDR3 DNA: TGTGCCAGCTCACCAGATACAGGGGGCGGTCAGCCCCAGCATTTT
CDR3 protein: CASSPDTGGGQPQHF

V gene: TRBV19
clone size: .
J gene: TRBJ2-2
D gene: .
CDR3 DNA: TGTGCCACAAGACGGGCGAACACCGGGGAGCTGTTTTTT
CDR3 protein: CATRRANTGELFF